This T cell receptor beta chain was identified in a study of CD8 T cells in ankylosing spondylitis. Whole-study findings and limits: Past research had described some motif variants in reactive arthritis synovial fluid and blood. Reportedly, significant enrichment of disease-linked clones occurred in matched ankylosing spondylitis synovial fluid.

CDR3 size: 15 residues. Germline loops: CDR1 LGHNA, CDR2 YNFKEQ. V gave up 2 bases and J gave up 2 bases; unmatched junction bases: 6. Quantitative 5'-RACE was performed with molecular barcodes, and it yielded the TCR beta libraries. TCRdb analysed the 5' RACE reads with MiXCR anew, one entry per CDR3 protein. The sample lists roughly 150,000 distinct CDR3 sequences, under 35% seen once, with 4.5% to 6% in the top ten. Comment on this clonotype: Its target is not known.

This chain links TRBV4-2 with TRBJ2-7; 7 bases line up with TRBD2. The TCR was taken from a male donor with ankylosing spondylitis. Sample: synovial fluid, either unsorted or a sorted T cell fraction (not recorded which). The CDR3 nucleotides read TGTGCCAGCAGCCAAAGCCTAGCGGTAACCTACGAGCAGTACTTC. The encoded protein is CASSQSLAVTYEQYF.